This TCR beta chain was observed in a study of beta chain features in type 1 diabetes. Findings and caveats of the study: A pattern of fewer insertions and more deletions at VDJ junctions was seen in type 1 diabetes patients. Shorter TCRB CDR3s, moderately but significantly so, marked every one of the four CD4+ subsets in Type 1 diabetes patients.

Trimming pared 4 bases from V and 3 bases from J, leaving 11 bases between. The CDR3 has 13 amino acids. Germline V lookup: CDR1 SGDLS, CDR2 YYNGEE. Sequenced material consisted of expressed TCRB transcripts (all of the isolated RNA was reverse transcribed). Assay used: immunoSEQ multiplex PCR; TCRdb lists only in-frame clones, some missing. The sample comprises about 220,000 clones, approximately 11% of which are singletons, and 1% to 1.5% rests with the top ten. This clone showed up many times. Its antigen remains unknown. The rearrangement links TRBV9 to TRBJ2-7; possibly TRBD2 for D (5 bases). The sequence was collected from a man between 18 and 29 years old in good health. The specimen sequenced was central memory CD4+ T cells from blood. Here the CDR3 DNA reads TGTGCCAGCAGCCCGGACTTAAACTACGAGCAGTACTTC. Translating it yields CASSPDLNYEQYF. The whole variable domain, remainder taken from reference TRBV9 and TRBJ2-7, is DSGVTQTPKHLITATGQRVTLRCSPRSGDLSVYWYQQSLDQGLQFLIQYYNGEERAKGNILERFSAQQFPDLHSELNLSSLELGDSALYFCASSPDLNYEQYFGPGTRLTVT.